Following are 4 T cell receptor beta chains from one sample sequenced in a study of shared T cell receptors in the human thymus. Data came from immunoSEQ multiplex PCR; TCRdb stores just in-frame clones and leaves some out. This sample yields roughly 700,000 clones, of which around 87% are seen a single time; 0.0095% to 0.012% belongs to the top ten. These data also featured in a second study, about human thymus T cells.

Material for sequencing was thymocytes. Receptors were obtained from a boy younger than two with a congenital heart defect.

In the case of this clone: This CDR3 is also generated by other DNA sequences in the sample. V and J are TRBV20-1 and TRBJ2-2; D is uncertain. V shed 3 bases and J shed 4 bases, with 3 bases lying between them. The CDR3 loop spans 11 amino acids. The V gene's germline CDR1 is DFQATT and CDR2 SNEGSKA (reference sequence). The CDR3 protein is CSARSTGELFF. CDR3 DNA: TGCAGTGCTAGGAGCACCGGGGAGCTGTTTTTT.

V and J are TRBV25-1 and TRBJ2-7; 10 nucleotides match TRBD2. The CDR3 contains 15 residues. V was pared by 1 base and J by 6 bases, with 6 bases of the junction left unmatched. Germline V lookup: CDR1 MGHDK, CDR2 SYGVNS. For the CDR3, the DNA is TGTGCCAGCAGTGAATGGCCTAGCGGGAGACTCGAGCAGTACTTC. Translation: CASSEWPSGRLEQYF.

J is TRBJ2-7 and V is TRBV7-8; 9 bases fit TRBD2. In germline, CDR1 is SGHVS, CDR2 FQNEAQ. Trimming removed 0 bases from V and 5 bases from J; junction bases left unmatched: 11. This CDR3 region has 17 residues. CDR3 nucleotide sequence: TGTGCCAGCAGCTTAGCAGGCCTAGCGGGAAAACACCACGAGCAGTACTTC. Translation gives CASSLAGLAGKHHEQYF.

A remark on this clone: Other DNA sequences within the sample encode an identical CDR3. The gene calls are TRBV11-3 and TRBJ1-2; TRBD1 matches at 7 bases. The length of the CDR3 is 14 residues. J gave up 8 bases and V 5 bases, and 11 bases lay outside the gene matches. Looked up from germline, CDR1 is SGHNT and CDR2 is YENEEA. This CDR3 is CASSPSGTGEGYTF. The DNA of the CDR3 is TGTGCCAGCAGCCCGTCAGGTACAGGGGAGGGCTACACCTTC.